This TCR beta chain was identified during a study of OX40 agonist ivuxolimab in advanced cancers. Whole-study results and caveats: Expanded clones were, on average, more numerous in CD8+ T cells than in CD4+. Low normalized T-cell clonal expansion was also seen in some nonresponders.

Clones were read by immunoSEQ multiplex PCR, and TCRdb kept only the in-frame ones, dropping some. The sample carries some 100,000 clones, just over 90% recorded once. A note on this clone: Antigen specificity is unknown.

CDR1 is SQVTM, CDR2 ANQGSEA, per germline. The V and J ends lost 4 bases and 3 bases respectively, with 12 bases between them. CDR3 size: 13 residues. This chain joins TRBV29-1 and TRBJ1-2; D may be TRBD1 (5 bases). This clonotype was obtained from an adult with an advanced solid tumor such as melanoma, head and neck, liver or kidney cancer. The sequenced sample was CD4+ or CD8+ T cells sorted from blood, obtained in a trial of the OX40 agonist ivuxolimab. The CDR3 protein is CSVGGGKDYGYTF. As DNA, the CDR3 is TGCAGCGTTGGGGGGGGTAAGGACTATGGCTACACCTTC.